This T cell receptor (beta chain) was sequenced for a study of blood T cells in healthy people across ages. The use of a sample-barcoded 5' primer and a J-beta primer mix characterized a second PCR of about 6 to 11 cycles. Per-sample output comprised a minimum of 3 million paired-end reads containing CDR3. TCRdb ran MiXCR on the 5' RACE reads and lists one entry per CDR3 protein. The sample includes 1.5 million to 2 million distinct CDR3 sequences, around half of them seen just once. The sample taken for sequencing was blood. This clonotype was sampled from a woman in her 40s in good health.

The CDR3 sequence: CASSLEGENTGELFF. In DNA, the CDR3 is TGTGCCAGCAGCTTAGAGGGAGAAAACACCGGGGAGCTGTTTTTT. The chain is built from TRBV11-2 and TRBJ2-2, with a tentative D call TRBD2 (5 bases). Deletions cut 0 bases from V and 2 bases from J, with 7 bases between. The length of the CDR3 is 15 residues. CDR1 is SGHAT and CDR2 is FQNNGV in the germline V gene.